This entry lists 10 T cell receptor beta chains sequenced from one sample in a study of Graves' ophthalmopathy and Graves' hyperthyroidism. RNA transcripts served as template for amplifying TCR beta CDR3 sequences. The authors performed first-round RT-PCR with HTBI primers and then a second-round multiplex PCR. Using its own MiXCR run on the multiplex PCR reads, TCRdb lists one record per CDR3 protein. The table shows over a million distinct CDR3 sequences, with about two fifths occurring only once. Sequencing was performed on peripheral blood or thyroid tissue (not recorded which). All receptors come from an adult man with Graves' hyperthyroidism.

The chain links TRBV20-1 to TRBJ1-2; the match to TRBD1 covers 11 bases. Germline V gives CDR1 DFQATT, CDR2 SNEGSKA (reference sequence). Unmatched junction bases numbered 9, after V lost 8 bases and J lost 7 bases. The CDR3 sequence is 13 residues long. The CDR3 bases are TGCAGTTCCGGACAGGGGGCACCTCTTGGCTACACCTTC. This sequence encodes CSSGQGAPLGYTF.

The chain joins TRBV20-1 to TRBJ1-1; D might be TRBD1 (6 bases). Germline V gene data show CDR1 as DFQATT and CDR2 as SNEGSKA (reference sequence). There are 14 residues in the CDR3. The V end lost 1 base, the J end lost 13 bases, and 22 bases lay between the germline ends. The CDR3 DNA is TGCAGTGCTAGAGGTAGGGGGGCTCTCCCTTGGAGTTTCTTT. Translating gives CSARGRGALPWSFF.

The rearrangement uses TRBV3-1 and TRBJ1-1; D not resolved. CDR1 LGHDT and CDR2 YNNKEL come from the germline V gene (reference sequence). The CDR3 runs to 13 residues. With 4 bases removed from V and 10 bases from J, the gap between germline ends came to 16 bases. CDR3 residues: CASSPRVGVGAFF. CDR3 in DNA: TGTGCCAGCAGCCCCCGAGTCGGGGTTGGAGCTTTCTTT.

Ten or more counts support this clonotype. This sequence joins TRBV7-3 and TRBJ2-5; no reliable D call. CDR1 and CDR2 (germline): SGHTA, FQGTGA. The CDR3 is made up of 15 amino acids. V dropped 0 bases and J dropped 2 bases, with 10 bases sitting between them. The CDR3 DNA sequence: TGTGCCAGCAGCTTAACCGGCTCAGGTCAAGAGACCCAGTACTTC. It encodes CASSLTGSGQETQYF.

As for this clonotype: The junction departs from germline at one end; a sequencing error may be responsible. The CDR3 sequence is CASSKGTGDNQPQHF. The CDR3 DNA is TGCGCCAGCAGCAAAGGGACAGGGGACAATCAGCCCCAGCATTTT. V gene TRBV7-9 combines with J gene TRBJ1-5; 10 nucleotides line up with TRBD1. Germline V lookup: CDR1 SEHNR, CDR2 FQNEAQ (reference sequence). CDR3 size: 15 residues.

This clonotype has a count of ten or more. CDR3 in amino acids: CASSSHTNQETQYF. CDR3 DNA: TGTGCCAGCAGCTCCCACACCAACCAAGAGACCCAGTACTTC. The genes are TRBV7-9 and TRBJ2-5; D uncertain. V lost 4 bases and J 0 bases, leaving 9 bases between the germline ends. The CDR3 is made up of 14 amino acids. Germline V gene data show CDR1 as SEHNR and CDR2 as FQNEAQ (reference sequence). The entire variable domain, with the rest obtained from reference TRBV7-9 and TRBJ2-5, is as follows: DTGVSQNPRHKITKRGQNVTFRCDPISEHNRLYWYRQTLGQGPEFLTYFQNEAQLEKSRLLSDRFSAERPKGSFSTLEIQRTEQGDSAMYLCASSSHTNQETQYFGPGTRLLVL.

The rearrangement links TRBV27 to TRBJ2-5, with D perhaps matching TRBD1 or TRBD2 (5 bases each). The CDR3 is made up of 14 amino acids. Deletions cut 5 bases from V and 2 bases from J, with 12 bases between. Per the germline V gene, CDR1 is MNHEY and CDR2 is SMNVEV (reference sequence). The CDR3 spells CASSVPGRQETQYF. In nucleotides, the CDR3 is TGTGCCAGCAGTGTTCCAGGGAGACAAGAGACCCAGTACTTC.

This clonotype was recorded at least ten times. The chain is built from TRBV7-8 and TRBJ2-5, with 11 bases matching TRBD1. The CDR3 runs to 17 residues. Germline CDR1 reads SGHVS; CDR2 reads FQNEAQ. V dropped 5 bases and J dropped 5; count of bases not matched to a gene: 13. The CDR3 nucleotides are TGTGCCAGCAGCCCGCCGGGACAGGGGGTTGTGAGGGAGACCCAGTACTTC. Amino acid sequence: CASSPPGQGVVRETQYF.

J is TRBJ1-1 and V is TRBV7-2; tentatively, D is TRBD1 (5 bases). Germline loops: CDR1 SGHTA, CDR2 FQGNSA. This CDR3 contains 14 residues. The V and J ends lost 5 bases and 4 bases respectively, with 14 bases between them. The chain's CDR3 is CASSPRQTSTEAFF. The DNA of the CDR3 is TGTGCCAGCAGCCCACGACAGACCTCCACTGAAGCTTTCTTT.

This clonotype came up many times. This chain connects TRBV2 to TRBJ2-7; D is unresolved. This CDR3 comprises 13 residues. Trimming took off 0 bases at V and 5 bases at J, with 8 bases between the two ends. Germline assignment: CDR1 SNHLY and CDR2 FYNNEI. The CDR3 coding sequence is TGTGCCAGCAGTGAAGCCCGAAAAGACGAGCAGTACTTC. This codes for CASSEARKDEQYF. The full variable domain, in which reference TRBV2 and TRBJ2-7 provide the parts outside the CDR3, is EPEVTQTPSHQVTQMGQEVILRCVPISNHLYFYWYRQILGQKVEFLVSFYNNEISEKSEIFDDQFSVERPDGSNFTLKIRSTKLEDSAMYFCASSEARKDEQYFGPGTRLTVT.